This TCR beta chain emerged from a study of identical twins. Trimming at V came to 7 bases and at J to 7 bases, leaving 14 bases not matched to a gene. The CDR3 covers 17 residues. TCRdb itself ran the 5' RACE reads through MiXCR, one entry per CDR3 protein. The sample shows some 710,000 distinct CDR3 sequences, 5.5% to 7.5% of them seen only once. Sequenced: naive T cells sorted from blood. V gene TRBV12-3 or TRBV12-4 combines with J gene TRBJ2-1, with 12 bases identical to TRBD2. The receptor comes from a man aged 18 to 35 in good health. CDR3 amino acids: CASTSTSGRRRRNEQFF. The DNA of the CDR3 is TGTGCCAGCACCTCCACTAGCGGGAGGAGACGTAGGAATGAGCAGTTCTTC.